This T cell receptor beta chain comes out of a study of cytomegalovirus exposure and HLA in healthy donors (dated by TCRdb to about 2017). In terms of the full investigation: An earlier analysis of 587 of the donors reported approximately 300 Gb of sequence data and 95 million to 130 million unique TCR beta sequences obtained from approximately 180 million T cells. The study combined high-throughput TCR immunosequencing, statistical association of individual TCRs with disease status, and machine learning to predict cytomegalovirus infection status. The study aimed to test whether cataloging public T cell receptors could reveal signatures of past pathogen exposure. Besides the first cohort of more than 650 subjects, a separate validation cohort made up of around 120 different subjects was used. Four or five DR-DQ haplotypes were handled as single units for association and clustering, since linkage in the cohort was strong. A later genetic analysis took genome-wide SNP genotypes for about 55% of the 666 donors and used that subset as a discovery cohort. HLA typing covered class I and class II loci at four-digit resolution. Donor age, sex, ethnicity and CMV serostatus were collected together with the repertoire data. On average, 235,054 unique TCR beta nucleotide sequences were sequenced per donor among more than 350 genotyped donors of the cohort, with roughly 18% of those sequences being non-productive. Rather than drawing on any new phenotypic data, the later analysis identified candidate immune exposures from TCR beta sequences and the way those sequences occurred across donors. The number of typed donors differed by locus: roughly 620-640 for A, B, C, DRB1 and DQB1; roughly 510 for DQA1; some 610 for DPA1; and around 470 for DPB1. Of the roughly 400 genotyped donors, over 80% were placed in the genetic ancestry cluster associated with self-reported Caucasian donors. Every discovery cohort repertoire had been produced on one sequencing platform. An earlier analysis of fewer than 700 of the donors applied high-throughput TCR beta sequencing to assess whether each TCR beta V gene segment acted as functional or pseudogenic. The study used immunosequencing to profile the T cell repertoires of several hundred subjects and linked those repertoires to cytomegalovirus serostatus. About 280 gigabases of sequencing data and roughly 81 million unique TCR sequences made up an early release that covered several hundred HLA-typed donors. In a later analysis, previously published TCR beta repertoires from some 640 donors were re-analyzed and high-resolution HLA genotyping was added so that TCR occurrence patterns could be studied. Overall study outcomes, separate from this receptor: A total of fewer than 200 TCR beta chains were listed by the study as associated with cytomegalovirus. Compared with equally common non-associated chains, HLA-associated TCR beta chains in a later analysis were more clonally expanded and had lower generation probabilities. Broadly in line with IMGT annotations, most TCR beta V segments showed up in productive rearrangements about 87% or about 30% of the time in an earlier analysis of 587 of the donors. Linkage disequilibrium might explain the correlated functional status among segregating V segments, but an unknown experimental factor could not be excluded. In a later genetic analysis, a missense DCLRE1C variant was associated with V-gene and J-gene trimming of TCR beta chains, and the association was replicated in an independent cohort. A group of highly shared sequence variants was considered likely to be a technical artifact of the sequencing pipeline. Because counts were too low, approximately 18 rarely observed V segments, including chromosome 9 orphons, were excluded from the earlier analysis of roughly 580 of the donors. The cohort was sequenced for TCR beta chains only, and without alpha or paired-chain data the features that could be detected were limited. A further reported finding was that TCR beta sequences accurately predicted the HLA-A and HLA-B alleles for most subjects in the first cohort. HLA typing was unavailable for some donors at each locus, so association tests used only the typed subset. Roughly uniform sequencing depth across donors was assumed in presence/absence analyses, although this assumption may not hold. Across donors, most TCR sequences were observed very rarely, whereas some public TCRs were present in many individuals. Some IMGT-functional V segments, including TRBV6-2 and TRBV6-3, could not be distinguished by the 87-base-pair reads and were therefore excluded. In vitro tests confirmed that a few of the cytomegalovirus-associated TCR beta chains recognize cytomegalovirus antigens. Assigning TCR associations to individual alleles was difficult when HLA alleles, especially DR and DQ, strongly co-occurred. Compared with the approximately 700-donor mean, donors in an Asian-associated ancestry cluster had fewer N-insertions in productive TCRs, according to a later genetic analysis. According to a later analysis, most CMV-associated TCR beta chains appeared to be HLA-restricted, and the HLA associations seemed to be driven largely by CMV exposure. In a later analysis, TCR association rates were found to vary across HLA loci, with the most associated TCRs seen for DRB1 alleles and the fewest for HLA-C alleles. The authors suggested that the approach could potentially be generalized to other disease states and immunological phenotypes. In a later analysis, several top co-occurrence clusters were reported to appear linked to parvovirus B19, influenza, CMV and Epstein-Barr virus. In a later analysis, about 17,000 TCR beta sequences were associated with specific HLA alleles at a false discovery rate of 0.05. In both the original and validation cohorts, the classifier was reported to diagnose cytomegalovirus status with high specificity and sensitivity. Immune exposure information for the cohort was limited to CMV serostatus.

The cohort consisted of 650 to 850 healthy bone marrow donors. All cohort members were sampled while nominally healthy, although unrecorded immune exposures were likely present. The donor tested CMV seronegative, placing the donor among the 352 seronegative members of the cohort. A peripheral blood sample was provided by each donor, and peripheral blood mononuclear cells were used for TCR beta sequencing. Genomic DNA extraction from the blood cell samples was performed with the Qiagen DNeasy Blood Extraction Kit. The trim is 2 bases for V and 4 bases for J, with a gap of 12 bases between the germline ends. The germline V gene encodes CDR1 ENHRY and CDR2 SYGVKD. From the cysteine through the phenylalanine, the CDR3 covers 15 amino acids. Only the CDR3 portion is preserved as DNA: 45 bases, with reading frame beginning at the first base. The library came from the immunoSEQ multiplex PCR assay. For the multiplex PCR, a mixture combining 60 forward primers for TCR Vbeta segments and 13 reverse primers for TCR Jbeta segments was used. The CDR3 region of rearranged TCR beta genes was amplified from genomic DNA with a multiplex PCR assay. On the Illumina HiSeq System, the amplified TCR beta libraries were sequenced as 87-base-pair reads. The published analysis was carried out like this. A later analysis counted about 80 million unique TCR beta chains across the 666 repertoires, and 9.5 million to 11 million of these chains were shared by at least two donors. Raw reads were error-corrected and collapsed into unique sequences by a nearest-neighbor algorithm in which closely related sequences were merged to remove PCR and sequencing errors. To assign V, D and J gene segments, CDR3 sequences were aligned to IMGT reference sequences. For a sequence to be retained, a match of at least six nucleotides was required to both a V gene segment and a J gene segment. Rearrangements were classified as productive when the CDR3 lacked stop codons and remained in frame with V and J, and all other rearrangements were classified as non-productive. Following IMGT convention, CDR3 was defined as the stretch from the second conserved V-encoded cysteine up to the conserved J-encoded phenylalanine. Sequences without an unambiguous match to a single V gene segment were excluded from the earlier analysis of almost 600 of the donors. In an earlier analysis of 450 to 700 of the donors, V segments were called functional above 56.7% productive rearrangements and were called segregating when the between-donor standard deviation exceeded 5%. A statistical classification framework was built for diagnosing cytomegalovirus status from the catalog of TCR beta chain sequences. V and J gene assignment, in a later analysis, came from comparing TCR nucleotide sequences with IMGT/GENE-DB human TR gene sequences. The TCRdist pipeline was used in a later analysis to assign CDR3 sequences and most-parsimonious VDJ recombination scenarios. In a later analysis, every TCR beta chain was defined by the combination of its CDR3 amino acid sequence and its V-gene family, and reads without a unique V-gene family were dropped. As a way to deal with suspected cross-contamination and a sequencing artifact, a later analysis dropped 640 or so nucleotide sequences that were highly shared and had low generation probability. In a later analysis, a clonal expansion index was calculated for each public chain from normalized within-repertoire ranks of inferred template counts. In a later analysis, generation probabilities were computed using a VDJ recombination model fitted to out-of-frame rearrangements, and the results were checked against IGoR. Hypergeometric tests were used in a later analysis to score TCR-TCR, TCR-HLA and TCR-CMV co-occurrence, with a repertoire-size bias correction applied to the TCR pairs. A later analysis estimated false discovery rates by permuting HLA or CMV assignments 20 times. A later analysis grouped co-occurring TCRs with DBSCAN, adding TCRdist sequence similarity when clustering within HLA-allele-positive subsets. Repertoires with fewer than 30,000 or more than 120,000 public chains were left out of co-occurrence clustering, as were five repertoires with anomalous nucleotide sharing. The immuneACCESS repertoire file appears here via TCRdb, limited to in-frame rearrangements. These files lack a portion of the clones; in checked studies, under half of the deficit traces to unresolved V genes, and the cause of the others is not known. V and J calls and clone size are given by that table; D and trimming were obtained from the DNA. The table for this sample lists approximately 200,000 clones; about four fifths of them were counted only once. 0.25% to 0.3% of the sample is taken by the ten largest.

As to this clone: Its antigen target is currently unknown. No much larger clone is present one base from it, and per-base qualities are unavailable.

Recombination connected TRBV10-3 to TRBJ1-3; TRBD1 could be the D gene, as 5 bases match. This TCR derives from a boy aged 5-17 years in good health and CMV-seronegative. The sequenced sample was PBMCs. CDR3 region: CAISEGASRGNTIYF. The DNA is TGTGCCATCAGTGAGGGGGCGAGTCGAGGAAACACCATATATTTT.